Below are 18 T cell receptor beta chains sequenced from a single sample in a study of patients and donors after allogeneic stem cell transplantation (dated by TCRdb to 2019 to 2021). The method behind the library was RT-PCR. TCRdb shows the sequencer as NextSeq 550. TCRdb redid the processing of the public reads, applying fastp at Q25 and MiXCR, and retained in-frame beta chains. Each entry is one CDR3 protein sequence, shown with its most common DNA and genes. The sample table lists roughly 880,000 distinct CDR3 sequences, more than 15% of them with a count of one. In total, the top ten clones hold roughly 6.4% of the sample. The sample taken for sequencing was blood, either unsorted or a sorted T cell fraction (not recorded which). Every receptor here comes from a human donor who was either an allogeneic HSCT recipient or a stem cell or donor lymphocyte infusion donor (not recorded which). It is not recorded whose cells these are; they may come from a transplant donor.

The chain joins TRBV7-9 to TRBJ2-1; 7 positions match TRBD1. The CDR3 loop spans 16 amino acids. Germline CDR1 reads SEHNR; CDR2 reads FQNEAQ (reference sequence). J gave up 6 bases and V 3 bases, and 11 bases lay outside the gene matches. The CDR3 DNA is TGTGCCAGCAGCTTTGTTAGATTACAGGGGTTCAATGAGCAGTTCTTC. It codes for CASSFVRLQGFNEQFF.

This clonotype occurred a few times. The chain is built from TRBV20-1 and TRBJ2-1, with 8 positions matching TRBD2. CDR1 is DFQATT and CDR2 is SNEGSKA in the germline V gene (reference sequence). This CDR3 spans 16 amino acids. The ends lost 1 base at V and 7 bases at J; junction bases unmatched: 12. The CDR3 region is CSARAVLAGLENEQFF. The CDR3 DNA follows: TGCAGTGCTAGAGCCGTTCTAGCGGGCTTGGAAAATGAGCAGTTCTTC.

The rearrangement joins TRBV30 to TRBJ2-1; possible D gene TRBD2, 6 bases. The CDR3 is made up of 14 amino acids. From germline, CDR1 is GTSNPN and CDR2 SVGIG (reference sequence). Trimming shortened V by 3 bases and J by 3 bases, and 12 bases separated the two germline ends. CDR3 amino acids: CAWSPGLVYNEQFF. The CDR3, as DNA: TGTGCCTGGAGCCCGGGACTCGTCTACAATGAGCAGTTCTTC.

This clonotype was seen more than once but under ten times. J is TRBJ2-5 and V is TRBV20-1; D perhaps matches TRBD2 (5 bases). Trimming shortened V by 0 bases and J by 2 bases, and 10 bases separated the two germline ends. Per the germline V gene, CDR1 is DFQATT and CDR2 is SNEGSKA (reference sequence). The CDR3 extends over 14 amino acids. DNA of the CDR3: TGCAGTGCTAGAGATGTCGGGGAACAAGAGACCCAGTACTTC. It codes for CSARDVGEQETQYF.

V usage is TRBV30 and J usage is TRBJ1-3; TRBD1 matches 7 bases. The CDR3 is 17 amino acids. Unmatched junction bases numbered 13, after V lost 1 base and J lost 4 bases. The germline CDR1 and CDR2 sequences are GTSNPN and SVGIG (reference sequence). CDR3 residues: CAWSGDRPTFEGNTIYF. DNA for the CDR3: TGTGCCTGGAGTGGGGACAGACCTACGTTTGAGGGAAACACCATATATTTT.

Concerning this clonotype: A read error may produce the germline difference seen at one junction end. V usage is TRBV7-7 and J usage is TRBJ2-7; 8 nucleotides match TRBD2. The germline gives CDR1 SSHAT, CDR2 FNYEAQ (reference sequence). The CDR3 has 15 amino acids. The CDR3 here is CASSPGRGLMNEQYF. DNA of the CDR3: TGTGCTAGCAGCCCCGGGAGGGGGTTGATGAACGAGCAGTACTTC.

V usage is TRBV6-1 and J usage is TRBJ1-2; 7 nucleotides line up with TRBD1. Germline lookup yields CDR1 MNHNS and CDR2 SASEGT. The CDR3 contains 15 residues. V lost 5 bases, J lost 1 base, and 7 bases stayed unmatched. The CDR3 here is CASSRGGSSNYGYTF. CDR3 coding DNA: TGTGCCAGCAGTCGAGGGGGCTCTAGTAACTATGGCTACACCTTC.

This clonotype has just a few counts. The chain's CDR3 is CASRAGTGNYEQYF. The CDR3, as DNA: TGTGCCAGCAGGGCCGGGACAGGGAACTACGAGCAGTACTTC. This chain joins TRBV12-3 or TRBV12-4 and TRBJ2-7, with 9 bases matching TRBD1. V lost 6 bases, J lost 3 bases, and 6 bases stayed unmatched. The CDR3 is 14 amino acids.

The rearrangement joins TRBV7-8 to TRBJ2-3, with 8 bases matching TRBD2. The CDR3 contains 17 residues. CDR1 is SGHVS and CDR2 is FQNEAQ in the germline V gene. The junction had 6 bases not matched to a gene; V was cut back by 1 base and J by 0 bases. CDR3 bases: TGTGCCAGCAGCTTAGTTGCGGGGGGTCATAGCACAGATACGCAGTATTTT. This gives the protein CASSLVAGGHSTDTQYF.

The chain uses TRBV9 and TRBJ1-2; maybe TRBD1 (5 bases). The CDR3 loop spans 14 amino acids. Germline-derived CDR1 and CDR2 are SGDLS and YYNGEE. Deletions cut 0 bases from V and 6 bases from J, with 12 bases between. The chain's CDR3 is CASSVAAGRNGYTF. The CDR3 DNA reads TGTGCCAGCAGCGTAGCGGCAGGGCGGAATGGCTACACCTTC.

This clonotype was recorded a few times. V usage is TRBV7-3 and J usage is TRBJ2-1; weak D call: TRBD2 (5 bases). Trimming cost V 5 bases and J 4 bases, with 18 bases left between them. This CDR3 spans 16 amino acids. Germline V gives CDR1 SGHTA, CDR2 FQGTGA. CDR3 in amino acids: CASSPSAGRTYNEQFF. The CDR3, as DNA: TGTGCCAGCAGCCCCTCCGCGGGCAGAACATACAATGAGCAGTTCTTC.

The genes are TRBV2 and TRBJ1-5; D is unclear. CDR3 length equals 17 residues. The V gene's germline CDR1 is SNHLY and CDR2 FYNNEI. V was cut by 6 bases and J by 1 base, with 19 bases left in between. The CDR3 DNA is TGTGCCAGCAGCCAAATACATCGTCGGTCGAGCAATCAGCCCCAGCATTTT. This sequence encodes CASSQIHRRSSNQPQHF.

This chain connects TRBV12-3 or TRBV12-4 to TRBJ2-5, with a tentative D call TRBD2 (6 bases). This CDR3 is 12 amino acids long. Deletions cut 6 bases from V and 7 bases from J, with 12 bases between. Written as DNA, the CDR3 is TGTGCCAGCAGCTCTAGCGTGGGGACCCAGTACTTC. Protein product: CASSSSVGTQYF.

Only one count was recorded for this clonotype. The chain has TRBV20-1 and TRBJ2-7; 9 bases are shared with TRBD1. V was pared by 2 bases and J by 6 bases, with 14 bases of the junction left unmatched. The CDR3 extends over 16 amino acids. Germline V gene lookup returns CDR1 DFQATT and CDR2 SNEGSKA (reference sequence). The CDR3 DNA reads TGCAGTGCTAGAAGATTGGGGACAGGGAACTCTCTCGAGCAGTACTTC. It specifies CSARRLGTGNSLEQYF.

V gene TRBV15 combines with J gene TRBJ2-7, with TRBD1 matching 10 bases. Germline lookup yields CDR1 LNHNV and CDR2 YYDKDF (reference sequence). This CDR3 has 17 residues. J gave up 0 bases and V 3 bases, and 8 bases lay outside the gene matches. CDR3 nucleotides: TGTGCCACCAGCAGGGGGGATTGGACAGGGGGCTCCTACGAGCAGTACTTC. Its protein is CATSRGDWTGGSYEQYF.

This clonotype was observed a handful of times. The J gene is TRBJ2-3, the V gene TRBV7-2; D tentatively reads TRBD1 or TRBD2 (5 bases each). Trimming left V 5 bases short and J 0 bases short, with 15 bases between. CDR3 length: 16 amino acids. The V gene's germline CDR1 is SGHTA and CDR2 FQGNSA. The CDR3 region has the DNA TGTGCCAGCAGCATTAGTGAGGGGTTTAGCACAGATACGCAGTATTTT. Protein sequence: CASSISEGFSTDTQYF.

The table lists this clonotype with a few counts. CDR3: CASSETSGRSGELFF. The DNA of the CDR3 is TGCGCCAGCAGCGAGACTAGCGGGAGATCCGGGGAGCTGTTTTTT. V is TRBV5-1 and J is TRBJ2-2, with 12 bases that match TRBD2. This CDR3 is built from 15 residues. Per germline, CDR1 SGHRS and CDR2 YFSETQ. The V segment lost 4 bases and the J segment 6 bases; nucleotides outside the gene matches: 4.

The DNA for the CDR3 is TGTGCCAGCAGTGGGGGGGGGGACAGAACCTACGAGCAGTACTTC. Amino acid sequence: CASSGGGDRTYEQYF. This chain uses TRBV6-1 with TRBJ2-7; the D call may be TRBD1 or TRBD2 (7 bases each). This CDR3 contains 15 residues. Germline loops: CDR1 MNHNS, CDR2 SASEGT. V shed 4 bases and J shed 2 bases, with 15 bases lying between them.